The 21 T cell receptor beta chains in this list originate from one sample, sequenced in a study of naive and memory T cell subsets. The SP2 primer and nested alpha and beta constant region primers amplified ligated cDNA in four rounds. TCRdb itself ran the 5' RACE reads through MiXCR, one entry per CDR3 protein. The data show over 45,000 distinct CDR3 sequences, 4.7% seen once. TCR cDNA received a 3' ligated oligonucleotide that carried a UMI. These receptor sequences come from a female donor in good health.

This clonotype was observed a few times. The J gene is TRBJ2-1, the V gene TRBV19; TRBD1 is a possible D gene (6 bases). Germline CDR1 reads LNHDA; CDR2 reads SQIVND (reference sequence). V was clipped by 3 bases and J by 1 base, with 10 bases between them. CDR3 size: 15 residues. CDR3 DNA sequence: TGTGCCAGTAGTATCGCACAGGGATCCTACAATGAGCAGTTCTTC. Protein: CASSIAQGSYNEQFF.

This clonotype came up many times. The chain couples TRBV19 to TRBJ1-1, with D possibly matching TRBD1 (5 bases). V gave up 5 bases and J gave up 3 bases, with 16 bases separating them. This CDR3 spans 15 amino acids. The germline V gene encodes CDR1 LNHDA and CDR2 SQIVND (reference sequence). The CDR3 nucleotides are TGTGCCAGTAGTGGGGCGAACGCCCTTGACACTGAAGCTTTCTTT. This gives the protein CASSGANALDTEAFF.

This clonotype was recorded many times. The rearrangement uses TRBV10-1 and TRBJ2-7; 9 bases line up with TRBD1. Germline assignment: CDR1 WNHNN and CDR2 SYGVQD (reference sequence). There are 13 residues in the CDR3. The V segment lost 10 bases and the J segment 5 bases; nucleotides outside the gene matches: 9. CDR3 in DNA: TGCGCCACCGAGGGACAGGGTGGCCACGAGCAGTACTTC. It is translated as CATEGQGGHEQYF.

This clonotype showed up just a few times. This may stem from a read error, because a much larger clone lies one nucleotide away. The CDR3 protein is CAIMSPRRGDNYGDTF. In DNA form, the CDR3 reads TGTGCCATCATGTCCCCGCGACGGGGGGATAACTATGGCGACACCTTC. This rearrangement joins TRBV10-3 to TRBJ1-2; D possibly corresponds to TRBD1 (5 bases). The CDR3 is made up of 16 amino acids. The germline V gene has CDR1 ENHRY and CDR2 SYGVKD.

Ten or more counts support this clonotype. The V and J genes are TRBV5-1 and TRBJ1-6, with a weak D call TRBD1 (6 bases). Germline lookup yields CDR1 SGHRS and CDR2 YFSETQ. The CDR3 length is 14 residues. V shed 4 bases and J shed 14 bases, with 19 bases lying between them. CDR3 protein: CASSPRTPEGALHF. The CDR3, as DNA: TGCGCCAGCAGCCCTAGGACTCCGGAGGGGGCCCTCCACTTT.

Many counts were recorded for this clonotype. The rearrangement uses TRBV6-1 and TRBJ1-1; no firm D call. Germline CDR1 reads MNHNS; CDR2 reads SASEGT. This CDR3 spans 12 amino acids. V was cut by 3 bases and J by 5 bases, with 7 bases left in between. This chain's CDR3 is CASSEFRTEAFF. DNA of the CDR3: TGTGCCAGCAGTGAGTTTAGAACTGAAGCTTTCTTT.

This clonotype was seen repeatedly, ten times or more. The chain joins TRBV29-1 to TRBJ1-5; TRBD1 aligns across 7 bases. Germline-derived CDR1 and CDR2 are SQVTM and ANQGSEA. This CDR3 spans 15 amino acids. The ends lost 5 bases at V and 1 base at J; junction bases unmatched: 8. The CDR3 here is CSVRNRTGSNQPQHF. DNA of the CDR3: TGCAGCGTTAGGAATAGGACAGGAAGCAATCAGCCCCAGCATTTT.

Only a few counts were recorded for this clonotype. This chain uses TRBV3-2 with TRBJ2-7; TRBD1 was called by the table and not checked on the DNA. TRBV3-2 is described as a pseudogene. CDR3 size: 15 residues. In nucleotides, the CDR3 is TGTGCCAGCAGCCATCAGGACAGGGGGCACTACGAGCAGTACTTC. Translating gives CASSHQDRGHYEQYF.

To note about this clonotype: One base away lies a much larger clone, so this may be a sequencing read error. The V call is TRBV5-1, the J call TRBJ2-3, with 9 bases fitting TRBD1. The CDR3 runs to 17 residues. The germline CDR1 and CDR2 sequences are SGHRS and YFSETQ. The CDR3 DNA sequence: TGCACCAGCAGTAGGGACAGGGCTGCTCGCGAATCAGATACGCAGTATTTT. Translation: CTSSRDRAARESDTQYF.

This clonotype occurred many times. The rearrangement uses TRBV3-1 and TRBJ2-7; D is ambiguous. Trimming removed 4 bases from V and 2 bases from J, with 12 bases in between. CDR1 LGHDT and CDR2 YNNKEL come from the germline V gene (reference sequence). CDR3 length: 14 amino acids. The CDR3 region has the DNA TGTGCCAGCAGCCCTTTTTGGCCTCCCTACGAGCAGTACTTC. This codes for CASSPFWPPYEQYF.

At least ten counts were recorded for this clonotype. The CDR3 DNA reads as TGCAGTGCTAGAGATCGGCCCCCCAATGAGCAGTTCTTC. Protein sequence: CSARDRPPNEQFF. This chain uses TRBV20-1 with TRBJ2-1; unclear D gene. From germline, CDR1 is DFQATT and CDR2 SNEGSKA (reference sequence). The CDR3 has 13 amino acids. Trimming shortened V by 0 bases and J by 6 bases, and 9 bases separated the two germline ends.

This clonotype was recorded many times. This chain connects TRBV12-5 to TRBJ2-1; TRBD2 matches 11 bases. CDR1 and CDR2 (germline): LGHNT, FRNRAP. The CDR3 has 15 amino acids. The V segment lost 8 bases and the J segment 6 bases; nucleotides outside the gene matches: 9. The CDR3 region is CASRDSGTSGNEQFF. CDR3 nucleotides: TGTGCTAGTCGAGATTCTGGGACTAGCGGCAATGAGCAGTTCTTC.

This chain's CDR3 is CASSSGQPDTQYF. The DNA for the CDR3 is TGTGCCAGCAGTTCGGGACAGCCAGATACGCAGTATTTT. V gene TRBV28 combines with J gene TRBJ2-3; 7 nucleotides align to TRBD1. This CDR3 is 13 amino acids long. Germline V gene sequence: CDR1 MDHEN, CDR2 SYDVKM. J lost 4 bases, V lost 4 bases, and 2 bases had no gene match.

This clonotype was seen ten or more times. The chain links TRBV6-5 to TRBJ1-2, with 7 nucleotides matching TRBD1. The length of the CDR3 is 15 residues. V gave up 8 bases and J gave up 4 bases; unmatched junction bases: 13. Germline loops: CDR1 MNHEY, CDR2 SVGAGI. The CDR3: CASGTLKDRSYGYTF. DNA for the CDR3: TGTGCCAGCGGCACCCTTAAGGACAGGTCCTATGGCTACACCTTC.

Relative to its sample, this clonotype is medium-sized. The chain couples TRBV20-1 to TRBJ2-1; possible D gene TRBD2, 6 bases. The CDR3 runs 15 residues. Germline assignment: CDR1 DFQATT and CDR2 SNEGSKA (reference sequence). The germline V and J ends were trimmed by 6 bases and 12 bases, with 27 bases remaining between them. CDR3 DNA: TGCAGTGCGGGTAGCGGTCGAACCCAGGATACGTGGCAGTTCTTC. It yields the protein CSAGSGRTQDTWQFF.

Only a few counts were recorded for this clonotype. The chain employs TRBV5-1 and TRBJ2-1; 9 bases match TRBD2. The CDR3 is 15 residues long. V lost 0 bases to trimming and J lost 4 bases; unmatched junction nucleotides: 2. The germline V gene has CDR1 SGHRS and CDR2 YFSETQ. CDR3 nucleotide sequence: TGCGCCAGCAGCTTGGTAGCGGGAGCTTACAATGAGCAGTTCTTC. As protein: CASSLVAGAYNEQFF.

Many counts were recorded for this clonotype. The V and J genes are TRBV6-5 and TRBJ2-5; D unclear. Trimming removed 3 bases from V and 4 bases from J, with 9 bases in between. The CDR3 runs 13 residues. Germline values: CDR1 MNHEY, CDR2 SVGAGI. The CDR3 here is CASSYSVTETQYF. As DNA, the CDR3 is TGTGCCAGCAGTTATTCTGTCACAGAGACCCAGTACTTC.

This clonotype came up many times. This chain connects TRBV25-1 to TRBJ2-1; 9 bases fit TRBD2. J was trimmed by 8 bases and V by 7 bases; bases with no gene match: 9. The germline CDR1 and CDR2 sequences are MGHDK and SYGVNS. CDR3 size: 14 residues. CDR3 residues: CASMLAGAADEQFF. The CDR3, as DNA: TGTGCCAGCATGTTAGCGGGAGCGGCGGATGAGCAGTTCTTC. Full variable domain (rest looked up from reference TRBV25-1 and TRBJ2-1): EADIYQTPRYLVIGTGKKITLECSQTMGHDKMYWYQQDPGMELHLIHYSYGVNSTEKGDLSSESTVSRIRTEHFPLTLESARPSHTSQYLCASMLAGAADEQFFGPGTRLTVL.

V is TRBV6-6 and J is TRBJ2-5; D is perhaps TRBD2 (6 bases). Germline V lookup: CDR1 MNHNY, CDR2 SVGAGI (reference sequence). V shed 0 bases and J shed 3 bases, with 14 bases lying between them. This CDR3 region has 16 residues. The DNA for the CDR3 is TGTGCCAGCAGTTACTCGGCTAGCGCGATCGAAGAGACCCAGTACTTC. Its translation is CASSYSASAIEETQYF.

The chain couples TRBV13 to TRBJ2-3; TRBD1 agrees at 7 bases. In germline, CDR1 is PRHDT, CDR2 FYEKMQ (reference sequence). After removal of 5 bases from V and 3 bases from J, the junction contained 14 bases not matched to a gene. The CDR3 spans 17 residues. CDR3: CASSPIPGSGGTDTQYF. In DNA, the CDR3 is TGTGCCAGCAGCCCCATACCGGGGTCAGGGGGAACAGATACGCAGTATTTT.

This clonotype occurred many times. The chain uses TRBV6-5 and TRBJ2-3, with D perhaps TRBD1 (5 bases). The V gene lost 1 base and the J gene lost 6 bases, with 14 bases spanning the gap. The CDR3 has 15 residues. Per the germline V gene, CDR1 is MNHEY and CDR2 is SVGAGI. CDR3 in amino acids: CASSYWGSGKDTQYF. The CDR3 region has the DNA TGTGCCAGCAGTTACTGGGGTTCAGGGAAGGATACGCAGTATTTT.